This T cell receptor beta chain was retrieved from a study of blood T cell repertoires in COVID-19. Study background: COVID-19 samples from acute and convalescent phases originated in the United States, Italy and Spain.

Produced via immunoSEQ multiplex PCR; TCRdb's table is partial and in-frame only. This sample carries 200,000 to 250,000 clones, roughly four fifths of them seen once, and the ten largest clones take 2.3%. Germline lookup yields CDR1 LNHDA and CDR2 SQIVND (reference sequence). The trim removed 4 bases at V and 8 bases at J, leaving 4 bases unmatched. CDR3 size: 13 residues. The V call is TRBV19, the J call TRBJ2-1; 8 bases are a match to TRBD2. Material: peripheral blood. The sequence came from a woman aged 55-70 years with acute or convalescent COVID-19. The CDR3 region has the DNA TGTGCCAGTAGTACAATACTAGCGGATGAGCAGTTCTTC. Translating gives CASSTILADEQFF.